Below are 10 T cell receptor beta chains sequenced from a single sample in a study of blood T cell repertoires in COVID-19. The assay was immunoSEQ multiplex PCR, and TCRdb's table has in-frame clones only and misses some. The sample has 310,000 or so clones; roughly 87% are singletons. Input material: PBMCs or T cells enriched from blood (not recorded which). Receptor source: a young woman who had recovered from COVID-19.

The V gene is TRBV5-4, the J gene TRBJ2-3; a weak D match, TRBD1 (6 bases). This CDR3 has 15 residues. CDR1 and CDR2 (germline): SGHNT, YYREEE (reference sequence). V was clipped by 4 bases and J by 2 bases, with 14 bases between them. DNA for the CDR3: TGTGCCAGCAGCCGACGGGACACCTACACAGATACGCAGTATTTT. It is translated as CASSRRDTYTDTQYF.

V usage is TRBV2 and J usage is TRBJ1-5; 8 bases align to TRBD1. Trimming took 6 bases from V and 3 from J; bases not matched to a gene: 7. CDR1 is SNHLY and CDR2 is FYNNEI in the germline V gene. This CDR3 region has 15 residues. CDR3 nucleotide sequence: TGTGCCAGCAGCCGGGACAGGATAAACAATCAGCCCCAGCATTTT. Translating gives CASSRDRINNQPQHF. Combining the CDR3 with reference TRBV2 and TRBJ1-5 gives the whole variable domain EPEVTQTPSHQVTQMGQEVILRCVPISNHLYFYWYRQILGQKVEFLVSFYNNEISEKSEIFDDQFSVERPDGSNFTLKIRSTKLEDSAMYFCASSRDRINNQPQHFGDGTRLSIL.

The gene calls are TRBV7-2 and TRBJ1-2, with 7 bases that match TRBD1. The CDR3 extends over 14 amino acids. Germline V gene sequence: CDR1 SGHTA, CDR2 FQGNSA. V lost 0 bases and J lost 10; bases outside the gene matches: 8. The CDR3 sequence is CASSLASGTADYTF. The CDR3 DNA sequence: TGTGCCAGCAGCTTAGCGTCTGGGACAGCGGACTACACCTTC.

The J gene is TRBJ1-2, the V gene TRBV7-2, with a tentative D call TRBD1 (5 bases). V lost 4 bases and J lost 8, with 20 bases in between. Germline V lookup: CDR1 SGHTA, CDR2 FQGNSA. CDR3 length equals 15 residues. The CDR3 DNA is TGTGCCAGCAGCTCTCCGGGAGCTATTCGGGGCGGCTACACCTTC. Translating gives CASSSPGAIRGGYTF.

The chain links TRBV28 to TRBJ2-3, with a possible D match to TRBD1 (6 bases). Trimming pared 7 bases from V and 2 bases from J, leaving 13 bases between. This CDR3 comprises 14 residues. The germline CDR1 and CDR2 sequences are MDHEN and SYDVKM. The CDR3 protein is CASTQDRDTDTQYF. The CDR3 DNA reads TGTGCCAGCACTCAGGACAGAGACACAGATACGCAGTATTTT.

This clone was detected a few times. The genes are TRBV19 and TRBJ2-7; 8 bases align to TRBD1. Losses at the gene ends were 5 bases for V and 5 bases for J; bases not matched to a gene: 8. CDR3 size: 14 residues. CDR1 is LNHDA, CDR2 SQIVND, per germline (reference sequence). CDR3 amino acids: CASSRRTGWDEQYF. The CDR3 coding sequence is TGTGCCAGTAGTCGTAGGACAGGGTGGGACGAGCAGTACTTC.

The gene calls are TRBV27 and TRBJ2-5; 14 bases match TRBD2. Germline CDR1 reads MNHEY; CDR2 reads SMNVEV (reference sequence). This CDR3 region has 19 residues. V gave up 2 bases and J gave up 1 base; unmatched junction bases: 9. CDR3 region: CASSLIGTSGRWSQETQYF. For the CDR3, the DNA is TGTGCCAGCAGTTTAATCGGGACTAGCGGGAGATGGAGCCAAGAGACCCAGTACTTC.

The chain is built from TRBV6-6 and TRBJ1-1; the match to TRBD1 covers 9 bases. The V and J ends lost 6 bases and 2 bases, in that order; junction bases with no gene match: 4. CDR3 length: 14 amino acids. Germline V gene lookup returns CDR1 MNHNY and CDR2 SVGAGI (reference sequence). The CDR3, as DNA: TGTGCCAGCAGCAAGGGACAGGGAAACACTGAAGCTTTCTTT. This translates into CASSKGQGNTEAFF.

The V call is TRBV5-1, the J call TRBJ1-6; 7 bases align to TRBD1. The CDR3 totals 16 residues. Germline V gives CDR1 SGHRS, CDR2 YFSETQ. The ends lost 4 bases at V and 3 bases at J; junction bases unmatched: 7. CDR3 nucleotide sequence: TGCGCCAGCAGCCTCCGGGACAGCTACTATAATTCACCCCTCCACTTT. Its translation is CASSLRDSYYNSPLHF.

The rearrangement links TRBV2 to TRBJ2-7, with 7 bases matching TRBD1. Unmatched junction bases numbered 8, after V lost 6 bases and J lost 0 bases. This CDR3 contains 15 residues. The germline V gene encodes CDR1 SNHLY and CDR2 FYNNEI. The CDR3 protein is CASRAGQAISYEQYF. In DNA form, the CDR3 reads TGTGCCAGCAGAGCTGGACAGGCGATCTCCTACGAGCAGTACTTC.